Listed here are 29 T cell receptor beta chains from one sample, sequenced in a study of human T cells and chemical hapten exposure. TCRdb reprocessed the RACE reads with MiXCR, giving one entry per CDR3 protein. The sample lists about 190,000 distinct CDR3 sequences; about 25% were seen once. Specified time point: patch test 3, about 24 weeks after DPC sensitization. Regarding treatment: therapeutic diphenylcyclopropenone sensitization with weekly scalp DPC. The starting material was whole blood, obtained in connection with sensitization to the hapten diphenylcyclopropenone (DPC). Source of these receptors: a woman aged 40-49 years with alopecia areata. Some clones in this sample may be carry-over from other donors' samples.

The chain carries TRBV12-3 or TRBV12-4 and TRBJ2-1; D gene uncertain. The CDR3 loop spans 13 amino acids. V lost 3 bases, J lost 8 bases, and 11 bases lay in between. The CDR3 spells CASSFVGIDEQFF. As DNA, the CDR3 is TGTGCCAGCAGTTTTGTAGGAATCGATGAGCAGTTCTTC.

CDR3 nucleotides: TGTGCCAGCAGGCACGCTGGGGGCTATGAGCAGTTCTTC. Its translation: CASRHAGGYEQFF. The chain combines TRBV3-1 with TRBJ2-1; maybe TRBD1 (6 bases). CDR3 length: 13 amino acids. CDR1 is LGHDT and CDR2 is YNNKEL in the germline V gene (reference sequence). Trimming removed 6 bases from V and 8 bases from J, with 14 bases in between.

This clonotype was seen a handful of times. This chain uses TRBV3-1 with TRBJ1-5; D perhaps matches TRBD1 (6 bases). Germline V CDR1 and CDR2: LGHDT, YNNKEL (reference sequence). The CDR3 has 15 residues. The V end was cut by 1 base, the J end by 7 bases, with 14 bases between. The CDR3 nucleotides are TGTGCCAGCAGCCAAGCAACAGGGTCACGGCAGCCCCAGCATTTT. Translating it yields CASSQATGSRQPQHF. The variable domain in full, completed from reference TRBV3-1 and TRBJ1-5, reads DTAVSQTPKYLVTQMGNDKSIKCEQNLGHDTMYWYKQDSKKFLKIMFSYNNKELIINETVPNRFSPKSPDKAHLNLHINSLELGDSAVYFCASSQATGSRQPQHFGDGTRLSIL.

This clonotype appeared a few times. The chain carries TRBV20-1 and TRBJ2-7; 7 nucleotides agree with TRBD2. The CDR3 length is 14 residues. Germline V lookup: CDR1 DFQATT, CDR2 SNEGSKA (reference sequence). V was clipped by 3 bases and J by 5 bases; unmatched bases: 10. The CDR3 loop reads CSASLGGGNDEQYF. CDR3 nucleotide sequence: TGCAGTGCTAGCTTGGGGGGAGGGAACGACGAGCAGTACTTC.

This chain uses TRBV29-1 with TRBJ2-7; 8 nucleotides agree with TRBD1. The CDR3 spans 15 residues. Germline V lookup: CDR1 SQVTM, CDR2 ANQGSEA. V lost 4 bases, J lost 5 bases, and 13 bases stayed unmatched. The CDR3 DNA reads as TGCAGCGTTGTAATCCGGACAGGGTCTTTCCACGAGCAGTACTTC. As protein: CSVVIRTGSFHEQYF.

The CDR3 sequence is CASSLESIGINEQFF. CDR3 in DNA: TGTGCCAGCAGCTTAGAATCGATCGGTATCAATGAGCAGTTCTTC. The rearrangement joins TRBV11-1 to TRBJ2-1; D not certain. The CDR3 runs 15 residues. Trimming left V 1 base short and J 6 bases short, with 13 bases between. Per germline, CDR1 SGHAT and CDR2 FQDESV (reference sequence).

The chain recombines TRBV30 with TRBJ1-1; no clear D. V lost 2 bases, J lost 0 bases, and 10 bases lay in between. From germline, CDR1 is GTSNPN and CDR2 SVGIG (reference sequence). The CDR3 extends over 14 amino acids. The CDR3: CAWSIAFMNTEAFF. The CDR3 DNA reads TGTGCCTGGAGTATTGCTTTCATGAACACTGAAGCTTTCTTT.

This chain uses TRBV6-5 with TRBJ2-7; D tentatively fits TRBD1 or TRBD2 (5 bases each). This CDR3 region has 13 residues. Between the trimmed V and J ends, which lost 5 bases and 0 bases, there was a span of 8 bases. Per the germline V gene, CDR1 is MNHEY and CDR2 is SVGAGI. The DNA of the CDR3 is TGTGCCAGCAGTGGGACGGACTCCTACGAGCAGTACTTC. It encodes CASSGTDSYEQYF.

The chain recombines TRBV5-1 with TRBJ1-6, with D possibly matching TRBD1 (5 bases). CDR3 length: 14 residues. V lost 4 bases to trimming and J lost 8 bases, with 13 bases between them. CDR1 is SGHRS and CDR2 is YFSETQ in the germline V gene. DNA of the CDR3: TGCGCCAGCAGCCCGGGGCGGGGTGATTCACCCCTCCACTTT. This codes for CASSPGRGDSPLHF.

J is TRBJ2-2 and V is TRBV29-1; 7 bases match TRBD1. Trimming removed 7 bases from V and 1 base from J; junction bases left unmatched: 6. Germline assignment: CDR1 SQVTM and CDR2 ANQGSEA. The CDR3 consists of 14 residues. The CDR3 region has the DNA TGCAGCGCGAAACAGGGGCAGAACACCGGGGAGCTGTTTTTT. Its protein product is CSAKQGQNTGELFF.

This rearrangement joins TRBV29-1 to TRBJ1-1; D perhaps matches TRBD1 (5 bases). V shed 7 bases and J shed 6 bases, with 9 bases lying between them. This CDR3 region has 10 residues. In germline, CDR1 is SQVTM, CDR2 ANQGSEA. The CDR3 protein is CSGGTAEAFF. As DNA, the CDR3 is TGCAGCGGTGGGACGGCTGAAGCTTTCTTT.

This clonotype was recorded at least ten times. The chain carries TRBV7-9 and TRBJ2-2, with D unresolved. The CDR3 is 14 amino acids. Germline CDR1 and CDR2: SEHNR and FQNEAQ (reference sequence). V was trimmed by 0 bases and J by 6 bases, leaving 8 bases between them. The CDR3 bases are TGTGCCAGCAGCTTAGCTTCCTGGGCCGGGGAGCTGTTTTTT. The encoded protein is CASSLASWAGELFF.

The rearrangement joins TRBV27 to TRBJ2-3; 16 bases match TRBD2. Germline CDR1 reads MNHEY; CDR2 reads SMNVEV (reference sequence). The CDR3 runs 19 residues. Unmatched junction bases numbered 12, after V lost 3 bases and J lost 6 bases. CDR3 loop: CASSFFGTSGRAGLDTQYF. Here the CDR3 DNA reads TGTGCCAGCAGTTTCTTCGGGACTAGCGGGAGGGCCGGGCTGGATACGCAGTATTTT.

This clonotype was found a few times. This chain connects TRBV10-3 to TRBJ1-2; D call uncertain. The germline CDR1 and CDR2 sequences are ENHRY and SYGVKD. V was shortened by 3 bases and J by 5 bases, with 13 bases between the two germline ends. This CDR3 is 14 amino acids long. In nucleotides, the CDR3 is TGTGCCATCAGTGACCCGCAGGTCGGGTATGGCTACACCTTC. It specifies CAISDPQVGYGYTF.

The genes are TRBV5-1 and TRBJ2-5; D not resolved. Trimming pared 0 bases from V and 5 bases from J, leaving 20 bases between. In germline, CDR1 is SGHRS, CDR2 YFSETQ. The CDR3 totals 17 residues. This chain's CDR3 is CASSLANSDQTKETQYF. The DNA of the CDR3 is TGCGCCAGCAGCTTGGCCAACTCCGACCAGACCAAGGAGACCCAGTACTTC.

A remark on this clonotype: At one end, the junction sequence differs from germline, possibly due to a read error. This chain joins TRBV7-7 and TRBJ2-5; D may be TRBD2 (5 bases). Germline V CDR1 and CDR2: SSHAT, FNYEAQ (reference sequence). The CDR3 length is 13 residues. The CDR3: CASSTVGEETQYF. The CDR3, as DNA: TGTGCTAGCAGCACCGTTGGGGAGGAGACCCAGTACTTC.

This rearrangement joins TRBV7-2 to TRBJ2-5, with 10 bases that match TRBD2. Germline V gives CDR1 SGHTA, CDR2 FQGNSA. J gave up 5 bases and V 3 bases, and 6 bases lay outside the gene matches. The CDR3 runs to 15 residues. CDR3 DNA: TGTGCCAGCAGCTTCCAAGCGGGAGGGCCGGAGACCCAGTACTTC. Translation gives CASSFQAGGPETQYF. Full variable domain (outside the CDR3, taken from reference TRBV7-2 and TRBJ2-5): GAGVSQSPSNKVTEKGKDVELRCDPISGHTALYWYRQSLGQGLEFLIYFQGNSAPDKSGLPSDRFSAERTGGSVSTLTIQRTQQEDSAVYLCASSFQAGGPETQYFGPGTRLLVL.

The chain recombines TRBV28 with TRBJ2-1; D is uncertain. Germline-derived CDR1 and CDR2 are MDHEN and SYDVKM. V lost 6 bases, J lost 0 bases, and 6 bases lay in between. The CDR3 has 13 amino acids. CDR3 amino acids: CASRTSSYNEQFF. CDR3 nucleotide sequence: TGTGCCAGCAGGACGAGCTCCTACAATGAGCAGTTCTTC. The full variable domain, in which reference TRBV28 and TRBJ2-1 provide the parts outside the CDR3, is DVKVTQSSRYLVKRTGEKVFLECVQDMDHENMFWYRQDPGLGLRLIYFSYDVKMKEKGDIPEGYSVSREKKERFSLILESASTNQTSMYLCASRTSSYNEQFFGPGTRLTVL.

This clonotype has just a few counts. The chain has TRBV9 and TRBJ2-1; D call uncertain. Germline CDR1 and CDR2: SGDLS and YYNGEE. The V gene lost 0 bases and the J gene lost 5 bases, with 12 bases spanning the gap. The CDR3 has 15 amino acids. The CDR3 DNA is TGTGCCAGCAGCGTAGTTCCGGGCCTCGACAATGAGCAGTTCTTC. Its protein is CASSVVPGLDNEQFF.

This clonotype was found a few times. The chain recombines TRBV28 with TRBJ2-7, with unresolved D. V was trimmed by 2 bases and J by 0 bases, leaving 8 bases between them. The germline V gene encodes CDR1 MDHEN and CDR2 SYDVKM. The CDR3 contains 14 residues. CDR3 coding DNA: TGTGCCAGCAGTTTAGTGGTTAGCTCCTACGAGCAGTACTTC. As protein: CASSLVVSSYEQYF. The full variable domain, in which reference TRBV28 and TRBJ2-7 provide the parts outside the CDR3, is DVKVTQSSRYLVKRTGEKVFLECVQDMDHENMFWYRQDPGLGLRLIYFSYDVKMKEKGDIPEGYSVSREKKERFSLILESASTNQTSMYLCASSLVVSSYEQYFGPGTRLTVT.

In this sample, this clonotype turned up a few times. This chain links TRBV28 with TRBJ2-2; 12 bases are a match to TRBD2. CDR3 size: 19 residues. CDR1 and CDR2 (germline): MDHEN, SYDVKM. The trim removed 6 bases at V and 5 bases at J, leaving 16 bases unmatched. The CDR3 nucleotides read TGTGCCAGCAGCCGCGTTGGACCGACTAGCGGGAGTGATACCGGGGAGCTGTTTTTT. Its translation: CASSRVGPTSGSDTGELFF.

CDR3 sequence reads: CASSLGTVETEAFF. DNA for the CDR3: TGTGCCAGCAGCTTGGGGACAGTAGAGACTGAAGCTTTCTTT. The rearrangement links TRBV5-5 to TRBJ1-1, with D maybe TRBD1 (6 bases). V gave up 0 bases and J gave up 5 bases, with 11 bases separating them. Germline V gives CDR1 SGHKS, CDR2 YYEKEE (reference sequence). The CDR3 contains 14 residues.

The chain is built from TRBV11-2 and TRBJ2-6; D may be TRBD1 (5 bases). Germline assignment: CDR1 SGHAT and CDR2 FQNNGV. The CDR3 sequence is 16 residues long. With 5 bases removed from V and 4 bases from J, the gap between germline ends came to 15 bases. CDR3 in amino acids: CASSPMQGIGANVLTF. The DNA for the CDR3 is TGTGCCAGCAGCCCAATGCAGGGTATCGGGGCCAACGTCCTGACTTTC.

Only a few counts were recorded for this clonotype. This rearrangement joins TRBV20-1 to TRBJ1-4, with a weak D call TRBD1 (6 bases). Germline V gene sequence: CDR1 DFQATT, CDR2 SNEGSKA (reference sequence). V lost 3 bases and J 0 bases, leaving 11 bases between the germline ends. The CDR3 covers 15 residues. In DNA, the CDR3 is TGCAGTGCTAGCCATAGACAGGCAACTAATGAAAAACTGTTTTTT. It specifies CSASHRQATNEKLFF.

This clonotype was picked up a small number of times. The CDR3 sequence is CSARDFGRTDTQYF. CDR3 coding DNA: TGCAGTGCTAGAGATTTCGGGAGAACAGATACGCAGTATTTT. The V gene is TRBV20-1, the J gene TRBJ2-3, with D tentatively TRBD2 (6 bases). V dropped 0 bases and J dropped 3 bases, with 10 bases sitting between them. Germline V gives CDR1 DFQATT, CDR2 SNEGSKA (reference sequence). The CDR3 runs 14 residues.

This chain links TRBV11-2 with TRBJ1-1, with D maybe TRBD1 (5 bases). CDR3 length equals 14 residues. Germline assignment: CDR1 SGHAT and CDR2 FQNNGV. Between the trimmed V and J ends, which lost 5 bases and 1 base, there was a span of 11 bases. CDR3 protein: CASSPNRKNTEAFF. CDR3 nucleotide sequence: TGTGCCAGCAGCCCCAACAGGAAGAACACTGAAGCTTTCTTT.

This clonotype was observed a handful of times. This rearrangement joins TRBV29-1 to TRBJ1-2; possibly TRBD1 for D (5 bases). Germline V lookup: CDR1 SQVTM, CDR2 ANQGSEA. This CDR3 is built from 13 residues. Trimming cost V 5 bases and J 3 bases, with 13 bases left between them. For the CDR3, the DNA is TGCAGCGTTACACCCACAGGAGACTATGGCTACACCTTC. Protein: CSVTPTGDYGYTF.

The chain couples TRBV5-1 to TRBJ2-3; D is unresolved. Per germline, CDR1 SGHRS and CDR2 YFSETQ. Trimming pared 3 bases from V and 1 base from J, leaving 15 bases between. CDR3 length: 16 amino acids. The CDR3 loop reads CASSSIGASGTDTQYF. The CDR3 bases are TGCGCCAGCAGCTCAATAGGTGCCTCGGGCACAGATACGCAGTATTTT. Variable domain in full (rest from reference TRBV5-1 and TRBJ2-3): KAGVTQTPRYLIKTRGQQVTLSCSPISGHRSVSWYQQTPGQGLQFLFEYFSETQRNKGNFPGRFSGRQFSNSRSEMNVSTLELGDSALYLCASSSIGASGTDTQYFGPGTRLTVL.

This clonotype was detected only a few times. The V call is TRBV7-6, the J call TRBJ2-1; weak D call: TRBD2 (5 bases). Trimming removed 5 bases from V and 0 bases from J, with 11 bases in between. Germline CDR1 is SGHVS and CDR2 is FNYEAQ. The length of the CDR3 is 15 residues. CDR3 residues: CASSPIASSYNEQFF. For the CDR3, the DNA is TGTGCCAGCAGCCCAATAGCGAGCTCCTACAATGAGCAGTTCTTC.